Included here is one TCR beta chain sequence, with context. This sample is part of a study of cytomegalovirus exposure and HLA in healthy donors. Vbeta (60) and Jbeta (13) primers were used in the PCR. The repertoire was sequenced with immunoSEQ multiplex PCR; TCRdb's copy has only in-frame clones and lacks some. The top ten clones hold 1.3% of a sample with fewer than 120,000 clones, over 65% of them seen once. The TCR sequence derives from a woman in her 30s in good health and CMV-seronegative. The sequenced sample was PBMCs.

The CDR3 region is CASSYLAGGTEAFF. CDR3 DNA: TGTGCCAGCAGTTACCTAGCAGGGGGCACTGAAGCTTTCTTT. The V and J genes are TRBV6-6 and TRBJ1-1, with 7 bases that match TRBD1. The ends lost 2 bases at V and 4 bases at J; junction bases unmatched: 4. Germline CDR1 and CDR2: MNHNY and SVGAGI (reference sequence). The CDR3 has 14 residues.